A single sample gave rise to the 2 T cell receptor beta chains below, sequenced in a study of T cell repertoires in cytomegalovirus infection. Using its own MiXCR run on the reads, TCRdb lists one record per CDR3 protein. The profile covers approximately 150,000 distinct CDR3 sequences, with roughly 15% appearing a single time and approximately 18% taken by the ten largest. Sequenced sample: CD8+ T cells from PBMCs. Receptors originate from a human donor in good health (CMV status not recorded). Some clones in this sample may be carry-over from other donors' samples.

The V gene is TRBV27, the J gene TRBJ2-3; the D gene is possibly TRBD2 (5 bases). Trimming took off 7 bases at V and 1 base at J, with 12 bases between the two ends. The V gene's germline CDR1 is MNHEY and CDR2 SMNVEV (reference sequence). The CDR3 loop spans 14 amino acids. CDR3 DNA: TGTGCCAGCACCTCGATCGGGGGCACAGATACGCAGTATTTT. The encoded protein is CASTSIGGTDTQYF.

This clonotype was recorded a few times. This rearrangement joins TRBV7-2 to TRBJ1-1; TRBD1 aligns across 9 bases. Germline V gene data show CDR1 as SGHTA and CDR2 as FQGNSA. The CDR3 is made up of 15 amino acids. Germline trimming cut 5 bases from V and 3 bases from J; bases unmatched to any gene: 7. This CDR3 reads CASSQGRTGDTEAFF. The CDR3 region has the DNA TGTGCCAGCAGCCAAGGTCGGACAGGGGACACTGAAGCTTTCTTT.